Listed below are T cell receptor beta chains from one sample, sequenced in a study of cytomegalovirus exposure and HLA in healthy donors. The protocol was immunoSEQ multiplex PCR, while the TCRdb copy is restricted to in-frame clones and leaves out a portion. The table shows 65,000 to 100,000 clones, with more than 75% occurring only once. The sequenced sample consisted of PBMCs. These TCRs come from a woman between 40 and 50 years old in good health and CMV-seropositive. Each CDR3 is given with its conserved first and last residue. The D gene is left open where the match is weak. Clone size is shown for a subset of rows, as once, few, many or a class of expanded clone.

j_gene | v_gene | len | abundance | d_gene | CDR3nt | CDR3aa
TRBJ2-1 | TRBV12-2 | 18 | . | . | TGTGCAAGTCGCTTTGACCAAAATTTTTGGGACAGGGGGCTTAGGGCGTTCTTC | CASRFDQNFWDRGLRAFF
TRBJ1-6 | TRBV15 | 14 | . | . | TGTGCCACCAGCAGAGAACCCAGGGATTCACCCCTCCACTTT | CATSREPRDSPLHF
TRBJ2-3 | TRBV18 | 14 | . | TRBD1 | TGTGCCAGCTCACCAGGACAGGGCACAGATACGCAGTATTTT | CASSPGQGTDTQYF
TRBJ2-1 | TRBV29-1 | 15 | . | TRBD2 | TGCAGCGAGACCCTTCGGGCGGGAGGTCTTGATGAGCAGTTCTTC | CSETLRAGGLDEQFF
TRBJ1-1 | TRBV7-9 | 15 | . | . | TGTGCCAGCAGCTTGACGACAGCCCGGGACACTGAAGCTTTCTTT | CASSLTTARDTEAFF
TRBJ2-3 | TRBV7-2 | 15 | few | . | TGTGCCAGCAGCCCCCACGGTACGGGTGTGGATACGCAGTATTTT | CASSPHGTGVDTQYF
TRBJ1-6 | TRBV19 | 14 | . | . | TGTGCCAGTAGTATCCCTTTACAGGGAGCACCCCTCCACTTT | CASSIPLQGAPLHF
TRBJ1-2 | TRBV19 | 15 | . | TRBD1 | TGTGCCAGTAGTGGGGACCGGACAGGGGACTATGGCTACACCTTC | CASSGDRTGDYGYTF
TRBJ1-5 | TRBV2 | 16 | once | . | TGTGCCAGCAGTGAAGCGCGGGGGGTGGGAGGTCAGCCCCAGCATTTT | CASSEARGVGGQPQHF
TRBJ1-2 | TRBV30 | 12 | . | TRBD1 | TGTGCCGCGGACAGGGGGAACTATGGCTACACCTTC | CAADRGNYGYTF
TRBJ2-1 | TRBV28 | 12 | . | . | TGTGCCAGCAGCCCCCTCCTAGATGAGCAGTTCTTC | CASSPLLDEQFF
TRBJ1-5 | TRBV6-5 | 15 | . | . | TGTGCCAGCAGTTACTCGGGAGGGAGCAATCAGCCCCAGCATTTT | CASSYSGGSNQPQHF
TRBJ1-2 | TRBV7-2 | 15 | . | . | TGTGCCAGCAGTCTTAACAGGGTTCCTAACTATGGCTGCACCTTC | CASSLNRVPNYGCTF
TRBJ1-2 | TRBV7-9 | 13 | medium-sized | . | TGTGCCAGCAGCCCAGGACTGAACTATGGCTACACCTTC | CASSPGLNYGYTF
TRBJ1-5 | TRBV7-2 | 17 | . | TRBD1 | TGTGCCAGCAGCTTAGGACAGGGGTCGGGGGGCAATCAGCCCCAGCATTTT | CASSLGQGSGGNQPQHF
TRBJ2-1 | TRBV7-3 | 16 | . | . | TGTGCCAGCAGCCCAGACGGGCGGGGTTCGGGAGATGAGCAGTTCTTC | CASSPDGRGSGDEQFF
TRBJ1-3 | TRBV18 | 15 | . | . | TGTGCCAGCTCACCCCAAGGGGGAACGGGAAACACCATATATTTT | CASSPQGGTGNTIYF
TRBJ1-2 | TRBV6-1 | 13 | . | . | TGTGCCAGCAGCTTTGAGGTGGCCTATGGCTACACCTTC | CASSFEVAYGYTF
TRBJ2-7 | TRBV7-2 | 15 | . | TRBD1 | TGTGCCAGCAGTAACCCGGGACAGGGTTCCTACGAGCAGTACTTC | CASSNPGQGSYEQYF
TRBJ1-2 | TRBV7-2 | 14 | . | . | TGTGCCAGCAGCTTCCGGGGAGCAACCAATGGCTACACCTTC | CASSFRGATNGYTF
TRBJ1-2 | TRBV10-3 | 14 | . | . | TGTGCCATCAGGGGTCGCCTTGGGACTGATGGCTACACCTTC | CAIRGRLGTDGYTF
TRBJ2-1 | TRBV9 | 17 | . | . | TGTGCCAGCAGCGTAGAGACAGACCTTAGCTCCTACAATGAGCAGTTCTTC | CASSVETDLSSYNEQFF
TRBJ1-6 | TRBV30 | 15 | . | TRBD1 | TGTGCCTGGATGCATTGGGGGGACAGTATTGCACCCCTCCACTTT | CAWMHWGDSIAPLHF
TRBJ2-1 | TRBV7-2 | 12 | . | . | TGTGCCAGCAGCTTAGTGCGCGGTGAGCAGTTCTTC | CASSLVRGEQFF
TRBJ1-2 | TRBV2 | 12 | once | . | TGTGCCAGCAGTGCTGCAGGCTATGGCTACACCTTC | CASSAAGYGYTF
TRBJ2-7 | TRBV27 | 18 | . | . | TGTGCCAGCAGTTCACCCCCTGGGGGGGCTTCAGTCCACTACGAGCAGTACTTC | CASSSPPGGASVHYEQYF
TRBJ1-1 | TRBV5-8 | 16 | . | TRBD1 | TGTGCCAGCAGCTTTTACCGGGACAGGGCTTGGACTGAAGCTTTCTTT | CASSFYRDRAWTEAFF
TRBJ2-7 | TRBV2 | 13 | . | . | TGTGCCAGCAGTGTTAACACGCTCTACGAGCAGTACTTC | CASSVNTLYEQYF
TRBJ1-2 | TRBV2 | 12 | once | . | TGTGCCAGCAGGACCGCCTCGGGGGGCTACACCTTC | CASRTASGGYTF
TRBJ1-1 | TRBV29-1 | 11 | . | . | TGCAGCGTTGATCGTGACACTGAAGCTTTCTTT | CSVDRDTEAFF
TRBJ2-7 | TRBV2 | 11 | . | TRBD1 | TGTGCCAGCAGTGGACAGGGAGAGCAGTACTTC | CASSGQGEQYF
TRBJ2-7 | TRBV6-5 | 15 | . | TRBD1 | TGTGCCAGCAGTTACGTGACAGGGGGTTCCTACGAGCAGTACTTC | CASSYVTGGSYEQYF
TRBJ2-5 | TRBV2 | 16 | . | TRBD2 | TGTGCCAGCAGTGAAGCCGGAGCGGGGAGGGGAGAGACCCGGTACTTC | CASSEAGAGRGETRYF
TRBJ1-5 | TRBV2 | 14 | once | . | TGTGCCAGCAGTGAGGGGGAGGGTTATCAGCCCCAGCATTTT | CASSEGEGYQPQHF
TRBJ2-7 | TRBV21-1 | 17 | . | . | TGTGCCAGCAGCATGCGTCGGGACAGGGAGAGCGCCTACGAGCAGTACTTC | CASSMRRDRESAYEQYF
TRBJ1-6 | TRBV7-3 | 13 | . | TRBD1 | TGTGCCAGCAGCCAGGGACAGGGATCACCCCTCCACTTT | CASSQGQGSPLHF
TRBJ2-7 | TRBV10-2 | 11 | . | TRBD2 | TGCGCCAGCTGGGGGGGTTTGGAGCAGTACTTC | CASWGGLEQYF
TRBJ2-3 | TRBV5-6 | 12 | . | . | TGTGCCAGCAGCTTTTCCTTCGATACGCAGTATTTT | CASSFSFDTQYF
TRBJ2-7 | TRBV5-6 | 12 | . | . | TGTGCCAGCAGCTTGTCAATGTCCGGGCAGTACTTC | CASSLSMSGQYF
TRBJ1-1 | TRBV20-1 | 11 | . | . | TGCAGTGCTAGAGATCGGGGGGCGGCTTTCTTT | CSARDRGAAFF
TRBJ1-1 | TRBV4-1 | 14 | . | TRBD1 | TGCGCCAGCAGCCTGGACAGGGGGGGAACTGAAGCTTTCTTT | CASSLDRGGTEAFF
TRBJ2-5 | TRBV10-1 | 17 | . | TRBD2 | TGCGCCAGCAGTGAGTCTGGCGGGGGGCTCCTTCAAGAGACCCAGTACTTC | CASSESGGGLLQETQYF
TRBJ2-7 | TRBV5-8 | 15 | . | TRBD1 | TGTGCCAGCAGCTCCCGACAGGGGGTCTCCTACGAGCAGTACTTC | CASSSRQGVSYEQYF
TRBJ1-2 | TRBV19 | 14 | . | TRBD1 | TGTGCCAGTGCCCCGGGGGACAGCCGATATGGCTACACCTTC | CASAPGDSRYGYTF
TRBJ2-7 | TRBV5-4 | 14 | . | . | TGTGCCAGCAGCTTGCTGGGGAGACAGGCCGAGCAGTACTTC | CASSLLGRQAEQYF
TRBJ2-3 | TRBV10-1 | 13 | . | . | TGCGCCAGCAGTGCAGCGGGCACAGATACGCAGTATTTT | CASSAAGTDTQYF
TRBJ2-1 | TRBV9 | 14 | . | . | TGTGCCAGCAGCGCAGGGGTTACCTACAATGAGCAGTTCTTC | CASSAGVTYNEQFF
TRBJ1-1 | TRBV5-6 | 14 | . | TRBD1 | TGTGCCAGCAGGTTCGGACAGGGGATTACTGAAGCTTTCTTT | CASRFGQGITEAFF
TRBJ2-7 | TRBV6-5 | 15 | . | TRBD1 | TGTGCCAGCAGTTACTCGGGGACAGGGTTCTACGAGCAGTACTTC | CASSYSGTGFYEQYF
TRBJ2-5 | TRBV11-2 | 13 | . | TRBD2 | TGTGCCAGCAGCATTAGCGGGGTGGAGACCCAGTACTTC | CASSISGVETQYF
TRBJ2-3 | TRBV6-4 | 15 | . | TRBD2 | TGTGCCAGCAGTCAACTAGCGGGGGGCACAGATACGCAGTATTTT | CASSQLAGGTDTQYF